This is a list of T cell receptor beta chains from one sample in a study of blood T cell repertoires in COVID-19. The repertoire was sequenced with immunoSEQ multiplex PCR; TCRdb's copy has only in-frame clones and lacks some. The top ten clones hold about 0.54% of a sample with approximately 160,000 clones, 90% of them seen once. The sequenced sample was peripheral blood. Receptors were obtained from a man aged 45-65 years with acute or convalescent COVID-19. The CDR3 runs from the conserved cysteine through the conserved F or W. A D gene is named only where the DNA matches it firmly. Size tells how often a clone was seen (once, few, many) or the class of an expanded clone, and some rows leave it out.

CDR3: CASSASNRAEAFF
DNA: TGTGCCAGTAGTGCTTCCAACAGGGCTGAAGCTTTCTTT
J: TRBJ1-1
size: NA
length: 13
D: NA
V: TRBV19

CDR3: CASSHDSQETQYF
DNA: TGTGCCAGCAGCCATGACAGCCAAGAGACCCAGTACTTC
J: TRBJ2-5
size: NA
length: 13
D: NA
V: TRBV4-2

CDR3: CASSLRTGENEKLFF
DNA: TGTGCCAGCAGCTTAAGGACAGGGGAGAATGAAAAACTGTTTTTT
J: TRBJ1-4
size: NA
length: 15
D: TRBD1
V: TRBV7-2

CDR3: CASSGSRTGGYTF
DNA: TGTGCCAGCAGTGGAAGCCGAACAGGCGGCTACACCTTC
J: TRBJ1-2
size: NA
length: 13
D: NA
V: TRBV3-1/TRBV3-2

CDR3: CASSQAFGRRETQYF
DNA: TGCGCCAGCAGCCAAGCTTTCGGTCGTCGGGAGACCCAGTACTTC
J: TRBJ2-5
size: NA
length: 15
D: NA
V: TRBV4-3

CDR3: CASSNGGSPGANVLTF
DNA: TGTGCCAGCAGCAACGGAGGCTCCCCTGGGGCCAACGTCCTGACTTTC
J: TRBJ2-6
size: few
length: 16
D: NA
V: TRBV21-1

CDR3: CASSPLTSAEQFF
DNA: TGTGCCAGCAGCCCATTGACTAGCGCTGAGCAGTTCTTC
J: TRBJ2-1
size: NA
length: 13
D: TRBD2
V: TRBV6-5

CDR3: CASSKRDSYEQYF
DNA: TGTGCCAGCAGTAAGAGGGACAGCTACGAGCAGTACTTC
J: TRBJ2-7
size: few
length: 13
D: TRBD1
V: TRBV7-9

CDR3: CATGGLASTDTQYF
DNA: TGTGCCACCGGTGGACTAGCGAGCACAGATACGCAGTATTTT
J: TRBJ2-3
size: NA
length: 14
D: TRBD2
V: TRBV24-1

CDR3: CASSDSFGLYNEQFF
DNA: TGTGCCAGCAGTGACTCGTTCGGACTCTACAATGAGCAGTTCTTC
J: TRBJ2-1
size: NA
length: 15
D: NA
V: TRBV6-4

CDR3: CARSLVVGLAGGEETQYF
DNA: TGTGCCAGAAGCTTAGTAGTAGGGCTAGCGGGGGGTGAAGAGACCCAGTACTTC
J: TRBJ2-5
size: NA
length: 18
D: NA
V: TRBV7-5